This T cell receptor beta chain was recorded in a study of early T cells in non-severe SARS-CoV-2 infection (dated by TCRdb to the early 2020s). Regarding the research as a whole: Because TCR sequencing was done on bulk RNA from unsorted whole blood, the alpha and beta chains could not be paired. What the study reported, not specific to this receptor: VDJdb matching was skewed toward anti-spike CD8 responses, so virus-specific expansions were likely underestimated and private and CD4 specificities were missed.

Set within a cohort of healthcare workers in London, UK, this nested case-control study involved weekly PCR testing of nasopharyngeal swabs along with blood sampling. Healthcare workers were recruited during the week of the UK lockdown, between 23 and 31 March 2020, and followed weekly for up to 16 weeks. Libraries were built with 5' RACE. Sequencing was carried out with a NextSeq 500. The TCR library protocol attached unique molecular identifiers to individual cDNA molecules to correct for sequencing error and PCR bias. Both TCR alpha and beta chains were sequenced, and tight co-correlation was observed between alpha and beta sequence abundances in each sample. The authors' analysis ran thus. V gene, J gene and CDR3 annotation of TCR sequences was performed with Decombinator V4. Expanded TCRs were defined as changing significantly between any two time points under a Poisson model with p below 0.0001. TCR abundances were normalised to the total number of TCRs sequenced in each sample and reported as counts per million. TRAV1-2 paired with TRAJ12, TRAJ20 or TRAJ33 defined MAIT TCRs, while TRAV10 paired with TRAJ18 defined iNKT TCRs. A search of VDJdb, accessed on 1 November 2021, was run for TCRs annotated to CMV, EBV and SARS-CoV-2, with TCRs annotated for multiple antigens excluded. TCRdb reran the public reads through fastp at Q25 and MiXCR, keeping productive beta chains. Rows merge per CDR3 protein into single entries with the most common DNA and genes. Clone size and V and J calls follow TCRdb, not the original study. The sample table holds over 35,000 distinct CDR3 sequences, of which approximately 11% were seen once. The ten largest make up about 9.5% of the sample.

For this clonotype: It has no known antigen specificity. Within one base of it there is no much larger clone, and no base qualities were kept.

The CDR3, from cysteine to phenylalanine, totals 15 residues. The retained sequence is limited to the CDR3, 45 bases, with the frame set at the first base. The germline V gene provides CDR1 MDHEN and CDR2 SYDVKM. V is clipped by 5 bases and J by 3 bases, and the sequence between their germline boundaries is 11 bases long. The receptor's source is an adult who was a healthcare worker with PCR-confirmed SARS-CoV-2 infection or an uninfected control (not recorded which). What was sequenced was whole blood. The rearranged segments are TRBV28 and TRBJ1-6; TRBD1 is a possible D gene, resting on 6 matching bases. The CDR3 here reads CASSSSGDYNSPLHF. Here is the DNA: TGTGCCAGCAGTAGCTCAGGGGACTATAATTCACCCCTCCACTTT.